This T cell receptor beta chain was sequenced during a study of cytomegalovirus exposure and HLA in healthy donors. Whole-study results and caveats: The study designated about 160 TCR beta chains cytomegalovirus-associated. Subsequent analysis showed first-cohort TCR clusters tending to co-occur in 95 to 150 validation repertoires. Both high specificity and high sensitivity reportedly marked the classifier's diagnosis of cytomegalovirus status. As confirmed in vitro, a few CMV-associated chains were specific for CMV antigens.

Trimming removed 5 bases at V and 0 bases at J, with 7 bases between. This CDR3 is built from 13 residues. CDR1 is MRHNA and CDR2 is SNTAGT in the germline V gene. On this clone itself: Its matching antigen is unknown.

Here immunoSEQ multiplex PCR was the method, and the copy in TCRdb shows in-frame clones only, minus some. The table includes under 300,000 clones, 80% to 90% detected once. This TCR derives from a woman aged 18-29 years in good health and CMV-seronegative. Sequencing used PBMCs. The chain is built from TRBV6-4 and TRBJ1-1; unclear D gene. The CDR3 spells CASSTNMNTEAFF. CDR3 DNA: TGTGCCAGCAGTACCAACATGAACACTGAAGCTTTCTTT.